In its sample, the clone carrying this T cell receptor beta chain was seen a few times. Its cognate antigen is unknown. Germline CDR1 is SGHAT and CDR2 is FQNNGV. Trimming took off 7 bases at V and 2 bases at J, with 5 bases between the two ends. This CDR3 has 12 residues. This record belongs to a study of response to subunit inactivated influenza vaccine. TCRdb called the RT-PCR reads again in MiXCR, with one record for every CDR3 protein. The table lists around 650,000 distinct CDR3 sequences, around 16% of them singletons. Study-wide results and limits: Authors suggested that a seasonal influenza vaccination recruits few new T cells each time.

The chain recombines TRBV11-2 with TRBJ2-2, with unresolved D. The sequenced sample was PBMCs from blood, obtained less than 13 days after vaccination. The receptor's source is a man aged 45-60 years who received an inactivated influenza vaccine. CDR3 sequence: CASNLNTGELFF. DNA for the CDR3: TGTGCCAGCAACCTAAACACCGGGGAGCTGTTTTTT.